This TCR beta chain originates from a study of OX40 agonist ivuxolimab in advanced cancers. Study context: Patients with prior anti-PD-1, anti-PD-L1 or anti-CTLA-4 therapy were eligible; about 40% had some. Study-wide points: Averaged across samples, CD8+ T cells carried more expanded clones than CD4+ did.

Trimming left V 0 bases short and J 6 bases short, with 14 bases between. Germline loops: CDR1 LNHDA, CDR2 SQIVND (reference sequence). This CDR3 region has 15 residues. Concerning this clone itself: Antigen: not known.

This table comes from immunoSEQ multiplex PCR, and its TCRdb copy is limited to in-frame clones, with some not included. The sample contains 50,000 to 65,000 clones, roughly 86% of which appear only once. The sequence came from an adult with an advanced solid tumor such as melanoma, head and neck, liver or kidney cancer. V usage is TRBV19 and J usage is TRBJ1-1; D possibly corresponds to TRBD1 (5 bases). Sequencing was performed on CD4+ or CD8+ T cells sorted from blood, taken in a trial of the OX40 agonist ivuxolimab. The CDR3 coding sequence is TGTGCCAGTAGTATAGAAGACGCGGCAGGGCCTGAAGCTTTCTTT. Protein: CASSIEDAAGPEAFF.